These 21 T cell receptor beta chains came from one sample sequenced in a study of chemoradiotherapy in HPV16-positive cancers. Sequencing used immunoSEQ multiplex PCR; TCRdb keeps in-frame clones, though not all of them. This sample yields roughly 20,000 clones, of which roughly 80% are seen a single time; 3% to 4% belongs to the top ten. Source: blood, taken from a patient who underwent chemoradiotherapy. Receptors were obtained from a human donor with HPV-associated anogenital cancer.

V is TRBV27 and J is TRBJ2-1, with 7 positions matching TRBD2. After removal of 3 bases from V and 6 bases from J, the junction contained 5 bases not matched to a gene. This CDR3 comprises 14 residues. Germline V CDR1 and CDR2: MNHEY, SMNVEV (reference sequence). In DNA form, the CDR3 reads TGTGCCAGCAGTTTGGGAGGGCCATTCAATGAGCAGTTCTTC. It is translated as CASSLGGPFNEQFF.

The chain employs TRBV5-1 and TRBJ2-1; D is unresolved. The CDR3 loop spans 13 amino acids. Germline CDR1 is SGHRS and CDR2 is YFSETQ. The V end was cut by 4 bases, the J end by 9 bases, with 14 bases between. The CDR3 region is CASSAHAAGEQFF. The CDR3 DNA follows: TGCGCCAGCAGCGCCCATGCAGCTGGTGAGCAGTTCTTC. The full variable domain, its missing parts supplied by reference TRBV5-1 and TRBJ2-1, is KAGVTQTPRYLIKTRGQQVTLSCSPISGHRSVSWYQQTPGQGLQFLFEYFSETQRNKGNFPGRFSGRQFSNSRSEMNVSTLELGDSALYLCASSAHAAGEQFFGPGTRLTVL.

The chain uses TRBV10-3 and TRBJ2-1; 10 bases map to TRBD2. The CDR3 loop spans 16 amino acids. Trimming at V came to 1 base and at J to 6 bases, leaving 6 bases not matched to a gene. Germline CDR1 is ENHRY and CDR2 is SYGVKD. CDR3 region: CAISELWTSGSNEQFF. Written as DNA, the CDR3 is TGTGCCATCAGTGAGTTGTGGACTAGCGGTTCCAATGAGCAGTTCTTC.

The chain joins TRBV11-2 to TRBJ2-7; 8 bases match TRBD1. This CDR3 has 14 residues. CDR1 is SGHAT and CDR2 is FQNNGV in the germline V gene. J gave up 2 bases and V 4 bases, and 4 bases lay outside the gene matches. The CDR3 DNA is TGTGCCAGCAGCTCGTTACAGGGGGCCTACGAGCAGTACTTC. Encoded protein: CASSSLQGAYEQYF. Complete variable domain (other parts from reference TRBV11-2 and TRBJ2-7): EAGVAQSPRYKIIEKRQSVAFWCNPISGHATLYWYQQILGQGPKLLIQFQNNGVVDDSQLPKDRFSAERLKGVDSTLKIQPAKLEDSAVYLCASSSLQGAYEQYFGPGTRLTVT.

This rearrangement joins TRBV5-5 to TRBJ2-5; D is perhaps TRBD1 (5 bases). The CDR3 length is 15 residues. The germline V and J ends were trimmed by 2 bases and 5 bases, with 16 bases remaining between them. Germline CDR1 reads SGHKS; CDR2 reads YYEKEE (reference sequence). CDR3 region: CASSLIGEGRETQYF. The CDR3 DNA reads TGTGCCAGCAGCTTAATAGGGGAAGGAAGGGAGACCCAGTACTTC.

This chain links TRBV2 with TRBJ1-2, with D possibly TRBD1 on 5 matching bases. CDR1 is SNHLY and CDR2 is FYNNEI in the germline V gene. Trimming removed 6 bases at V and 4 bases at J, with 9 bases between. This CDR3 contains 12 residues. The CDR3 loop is CASRGTVYGYTF. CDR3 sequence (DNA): TGTGCCAGCAGGGGGACGGTCTATGGCTACACCTTC.

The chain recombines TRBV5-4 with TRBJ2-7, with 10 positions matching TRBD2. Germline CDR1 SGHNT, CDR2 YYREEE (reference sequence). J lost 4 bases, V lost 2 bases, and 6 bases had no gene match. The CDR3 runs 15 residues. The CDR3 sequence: CASSLALTSGYEQYF. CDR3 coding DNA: TGTGCCAGCAGCTTAGCCCTGACTAGCGGGTACGAGCAGTACTTC. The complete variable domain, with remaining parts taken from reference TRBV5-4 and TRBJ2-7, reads ETGVTQSPTHLIKTRGQQVTLRCSSQSGHNTVSWYQQALGQGPQFIFQYYREEENGRGNFPPRFSGLQFPNYSSELNVNALELDDSALYLCASSLALTSGYEQYFGPGTRLTVT.

The CDR3 sequence: CASSIYSLHNYGYTF. In DNA, the CDR3 is TGTGCCAGTAGTATATACAGCCTCCATAACTATGGCTACACCTTC. The chain joins TRBV19 to TRBJ1-2; D unresolved. CDR1 is LNHDA and CDR2 is SQIVND in the germline V gene (reference sequence). The length of the CDR3 is 15 residues. Trimming took 2 bases from V and 1 from J, leaving 11 bases between them.

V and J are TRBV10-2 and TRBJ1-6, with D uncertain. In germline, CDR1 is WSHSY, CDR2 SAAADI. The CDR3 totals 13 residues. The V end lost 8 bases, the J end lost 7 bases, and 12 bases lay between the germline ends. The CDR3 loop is CASFSQSNSPLHF. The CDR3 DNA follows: TGCGCCAGCTTCTCGCAGAGCAATTCACCCCTCCACTTT.

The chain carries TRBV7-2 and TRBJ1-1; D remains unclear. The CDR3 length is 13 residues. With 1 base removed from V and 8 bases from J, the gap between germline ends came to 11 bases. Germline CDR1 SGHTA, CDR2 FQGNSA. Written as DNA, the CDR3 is TGTGCCAGCAGCTTAGTTGGCTTCAAGGAAGCTTTCTTT. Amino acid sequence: CASSLVGFKEAFF.

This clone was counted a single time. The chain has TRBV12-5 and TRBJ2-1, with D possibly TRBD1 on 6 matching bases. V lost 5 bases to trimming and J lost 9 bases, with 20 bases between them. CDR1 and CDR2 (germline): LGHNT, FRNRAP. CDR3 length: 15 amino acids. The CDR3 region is CASGPDRNLYSEQFF. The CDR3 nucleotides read TGTGCTAGTGGTCCCGACAGGAATTTGTATAGTGAGCAGTTCTTC.

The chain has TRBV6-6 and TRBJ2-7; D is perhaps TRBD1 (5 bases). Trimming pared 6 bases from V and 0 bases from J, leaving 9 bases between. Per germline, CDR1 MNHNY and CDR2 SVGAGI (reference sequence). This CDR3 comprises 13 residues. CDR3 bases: TGTGCCAGCAGGTTGGACAACTCCTACGAGCAGTACTTC. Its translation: CASRLDNSYEQYF.

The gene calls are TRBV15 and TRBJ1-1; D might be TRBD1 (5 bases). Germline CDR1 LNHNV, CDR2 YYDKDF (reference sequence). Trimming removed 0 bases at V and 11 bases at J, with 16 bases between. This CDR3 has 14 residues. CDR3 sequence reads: CATSRDGEGDGAFF. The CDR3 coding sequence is TGTGCCACCAGCAGAGATGGAGAAGGGGACGGGGCTTTCTTT.

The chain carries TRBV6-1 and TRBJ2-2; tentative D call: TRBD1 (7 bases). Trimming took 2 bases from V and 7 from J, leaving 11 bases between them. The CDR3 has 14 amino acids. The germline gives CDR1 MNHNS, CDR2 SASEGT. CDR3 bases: TGTGCCAGCAGTGAAAGCCAGGGGGGCGGGGAGCTGTTTTTT. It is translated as CASSESQGGGELFF.

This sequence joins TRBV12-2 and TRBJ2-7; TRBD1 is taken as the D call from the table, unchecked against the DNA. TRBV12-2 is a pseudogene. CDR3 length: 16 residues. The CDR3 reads CASRDRDSVVPYEQYF. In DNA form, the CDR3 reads TGTGCAAGTCGGGACCGGGACAGTGTAGTCCCCTACGAGCAGTACTTC.

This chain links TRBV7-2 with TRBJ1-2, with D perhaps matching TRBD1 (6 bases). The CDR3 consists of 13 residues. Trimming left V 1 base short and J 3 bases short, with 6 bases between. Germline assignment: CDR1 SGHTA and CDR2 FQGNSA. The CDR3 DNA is TGTGCCAGCAGCTTAGGGACAGACTATGGCTACACCTTC. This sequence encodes CASSLGTDYGYTF.

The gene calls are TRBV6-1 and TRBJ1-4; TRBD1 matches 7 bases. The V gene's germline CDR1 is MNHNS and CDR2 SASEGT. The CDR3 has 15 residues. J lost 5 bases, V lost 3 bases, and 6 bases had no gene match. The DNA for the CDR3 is TGTGCCAGCAGTGACAGACGGGACAGCAATGAAAAACTGTTTTTT. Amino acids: CASSDRRDSNEKLFF.

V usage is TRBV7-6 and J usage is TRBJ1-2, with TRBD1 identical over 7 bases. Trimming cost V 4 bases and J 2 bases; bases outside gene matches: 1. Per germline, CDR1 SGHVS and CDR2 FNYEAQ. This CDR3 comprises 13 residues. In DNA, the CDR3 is TGTGCCAGCAGCTCGACAGGGAACTATGGCTACACCTTC. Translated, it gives CASSSTGNYGYTF.

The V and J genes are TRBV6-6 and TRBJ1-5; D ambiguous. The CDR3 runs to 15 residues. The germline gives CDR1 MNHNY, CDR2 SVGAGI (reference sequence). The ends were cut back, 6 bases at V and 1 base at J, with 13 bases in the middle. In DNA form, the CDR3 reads TGTGCCAGCAGCCTGAGTTGGGGAAGCAATCAGCCCCAGCATTTT. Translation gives CASSLSWGSNQPQHF.

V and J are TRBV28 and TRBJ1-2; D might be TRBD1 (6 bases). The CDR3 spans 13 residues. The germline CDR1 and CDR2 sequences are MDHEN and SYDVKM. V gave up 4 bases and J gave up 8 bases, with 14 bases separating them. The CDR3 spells CASSYREEGGYTF. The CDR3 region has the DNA TGTGCCAGCAGTTACAGGGAGGAAGGAGGCTACACCTTC.

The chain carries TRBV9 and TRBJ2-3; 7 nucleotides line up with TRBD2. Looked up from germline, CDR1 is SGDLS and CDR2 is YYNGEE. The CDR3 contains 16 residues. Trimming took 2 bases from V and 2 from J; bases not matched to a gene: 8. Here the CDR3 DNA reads TGTGCCAGCAGCGTGGATCTAGCGGCGATCACAGATACGCAGTATTTT. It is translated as CASSVDLAAITDTQYF.